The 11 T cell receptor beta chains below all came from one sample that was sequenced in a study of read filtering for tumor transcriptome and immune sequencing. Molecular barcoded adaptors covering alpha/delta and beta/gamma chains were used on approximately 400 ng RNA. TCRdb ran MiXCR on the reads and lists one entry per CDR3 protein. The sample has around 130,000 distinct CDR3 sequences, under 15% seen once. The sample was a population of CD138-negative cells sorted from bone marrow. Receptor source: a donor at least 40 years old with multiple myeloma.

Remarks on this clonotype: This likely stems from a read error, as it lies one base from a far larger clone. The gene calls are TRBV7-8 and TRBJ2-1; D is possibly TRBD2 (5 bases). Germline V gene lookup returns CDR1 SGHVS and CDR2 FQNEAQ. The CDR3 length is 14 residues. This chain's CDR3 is CASSLGVSSNGQFF. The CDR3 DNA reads TGTGCCAGCAGCTTAGGAGTTTCTAGCAATGGGCAGTTCTTC.

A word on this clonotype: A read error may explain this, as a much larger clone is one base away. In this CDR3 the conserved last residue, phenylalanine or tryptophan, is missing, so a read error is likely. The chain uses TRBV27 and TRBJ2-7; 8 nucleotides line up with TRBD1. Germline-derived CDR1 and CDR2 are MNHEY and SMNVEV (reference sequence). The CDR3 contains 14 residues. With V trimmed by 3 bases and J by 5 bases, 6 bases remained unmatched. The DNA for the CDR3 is TGTGCCAGCAGTTTTGACAGGGGTAGCAACGAGCAGTACTCC. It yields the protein CASSFDRGSNEQYS.

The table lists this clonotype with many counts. CDR3 in DNA: TGCAGTGCTATCTCTGCTACGGCAGATACGCAGTATTTT. Translated, it gives CSAISATADTQYF. The rearrangement uses TRBV20-1 and TRBJ2-3; D gene uncertain. With 4 bases removed from V and 4 bases from J, the gap between germline ends came to 12 bases. Germline V gene sequence: CDR1 DFQATT, CDR2 SNEGSKA (reference sequence). The length of the CDR3 is 13 residues.

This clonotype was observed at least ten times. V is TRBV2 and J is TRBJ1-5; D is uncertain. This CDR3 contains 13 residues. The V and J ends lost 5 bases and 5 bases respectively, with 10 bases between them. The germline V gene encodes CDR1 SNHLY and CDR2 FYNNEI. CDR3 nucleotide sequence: TGTGCCAGCAGTTTACAGCCTGATCAGCCCCAGCATTTT. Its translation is CASSLQPDQPQHF.

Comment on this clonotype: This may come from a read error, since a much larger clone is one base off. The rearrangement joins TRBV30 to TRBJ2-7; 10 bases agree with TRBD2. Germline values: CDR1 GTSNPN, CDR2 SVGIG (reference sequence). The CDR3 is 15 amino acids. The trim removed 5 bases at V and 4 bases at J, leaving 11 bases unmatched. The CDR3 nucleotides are TGTGCCTGGTCTTGGGGGGCTAGCGGGAGTTACGAGCAGTACTTC. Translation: CAWSWGASGSYEQYF.

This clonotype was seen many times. The chain's CDR3 is CASSATAYSNQPQHF. CDR3 DNA: TGTGCCAGCAGTGCGACAGCGTATAGCAATCAGCCCCAGCATTTT. This chain joins TRBV6-2 or TRBV6-3 and TRBJ1-5; TRBD1 is a possible D gene (5 bases). This CDR3 has 15 residues. V was shortened by 5 bases and J by 0 bases, with 11 bases between the two germline ends. Germline V lookup: CDR1 MNHEY, CDR2 SVGEGT.

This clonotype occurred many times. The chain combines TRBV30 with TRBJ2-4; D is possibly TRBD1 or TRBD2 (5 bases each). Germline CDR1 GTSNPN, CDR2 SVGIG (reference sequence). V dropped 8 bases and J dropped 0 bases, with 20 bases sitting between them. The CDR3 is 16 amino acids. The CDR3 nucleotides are TGTGCCCTCGCCGGGGCGGTCGCGAGAGCCAAAAACATTCAGTACTTC. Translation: CALAGAVARAKNIQYF. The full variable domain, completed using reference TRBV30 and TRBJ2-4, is SQTIHQWPATLVQPVGSPLSLECTVEGTSNPNLYWYRQAAGRGLQLLFYSVGIGQISSEVPQNLSASRPQDRQFILSSKKLLLSDSGFYLCALAGAVARAKNIQYFGAGTRLSVL.

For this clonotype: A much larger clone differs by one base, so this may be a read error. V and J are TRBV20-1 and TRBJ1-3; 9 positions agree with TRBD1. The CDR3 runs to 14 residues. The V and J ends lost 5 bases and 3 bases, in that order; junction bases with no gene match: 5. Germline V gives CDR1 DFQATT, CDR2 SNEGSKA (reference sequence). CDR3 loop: CSAPGQGGGNTIYF. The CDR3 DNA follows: TGCAGTGCTCCGGGACAGGGCGGTGGAAACACCATATATTTT.

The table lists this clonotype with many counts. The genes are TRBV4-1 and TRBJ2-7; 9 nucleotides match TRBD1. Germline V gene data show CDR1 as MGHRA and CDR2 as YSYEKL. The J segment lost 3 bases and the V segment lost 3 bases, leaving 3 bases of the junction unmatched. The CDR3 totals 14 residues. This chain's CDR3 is CASSHVTGGYEQYF. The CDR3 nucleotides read TGCGCCAGCAGCCATGTGACAGGGGGCTACGAGCAGTACTTC.

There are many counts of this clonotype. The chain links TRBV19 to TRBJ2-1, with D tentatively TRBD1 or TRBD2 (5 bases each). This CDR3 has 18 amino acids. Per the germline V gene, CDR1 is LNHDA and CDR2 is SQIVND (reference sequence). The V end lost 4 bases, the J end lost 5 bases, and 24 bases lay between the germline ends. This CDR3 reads CASSRGRSSTIIHNEQFF. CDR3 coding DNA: TGTGCCAGTAGTAGGGGACGCTCATCCACGATTATTCACAATGAGCAGTTCTTC.

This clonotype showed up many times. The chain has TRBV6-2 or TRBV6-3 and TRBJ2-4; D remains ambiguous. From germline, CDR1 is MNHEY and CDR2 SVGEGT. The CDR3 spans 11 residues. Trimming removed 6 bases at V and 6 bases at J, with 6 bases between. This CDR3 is CASSDANIQYF. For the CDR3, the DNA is TGTGCCAGCAGCGACGCAAACATTCAGTACTTC.